Listed below are T cell receptor beta chains from one sample, sequenced in a study of shared clonotypes between healthy human individuals. Data came from immunoSEQ multiplex PCR; TCRdb stores just in-frame clones and leaves some out. Of about 2.4 million clones in the sample, over 85% are singletons; the top ten hold about 0.34%. The sample taken for sequencing was naive CD4+ T cells from PBMCs. The receptors shown here come from a man in his late teens or twenties in good health. Some clones in this sample may be carry-over from other donors' samples. Both conserved end residues are part of each CDR3. The D gene is left open where the match is weak.

v_gene,j_gene,d_gene,CDR3aa
TRBV5-5,TRBJ2-7,-,CASSPRPDRSYEQYF
TRBV5-4,TRBJ2-1,-,CASSWGGVGEQFF
TRBV11-2,TRBJ2-4,TRBD1,CASSPLGQGKNIQYF
TRBV5-4,TRBJ2-7,-,CASSFAGGTTSYEQYF
TRBV6-9,TRBJ2-7,TRBD2,CASSATSGYPYEQYF
TRBV16,TRBJ1-4,-,CASSPQMPTNEKLFF
TRBV6-4,TRBJ2-3,-,CASSQGGTDTQYF
TRBV9,TRBJ2-3,TRBD1,CASSERQGGGTDTQYF
TRBV5-1,TRBJ2-3,-,CASSPLVEDTQYF
TRBV30,TRBJ2-7,-,CAWSGGGRTYEQYF
TRBV7-9,TRBJ2-1,TRBD2,CASSPLQAGGPGNEQFF
TRBV25-1,TRBJ1-1,-,CASSDPSLSNTEAFF
TRBV2,TRBJ2-7,-,CASSVGGGEQYF
TRBV18,TRBJ1-5,-,CASSPPSGRDQPQHF
TRBV6-1,TRBJ1-5,-,CASSEQGPQHF
TRBV5-6,TRBJ1-4,TRBD1,CASSLASGTGYEKLFF
TRBV7-9,TRBJ2-7,-,CASSSHGVRDEQYF
TRBV10-3,TRBJ2-7,TRBD2,CAISDSGGTYEQYF
TRBV10-3,TRBJ2-7,TRBD1,CAIRGRDREYEQYF
TRBV5-4,TRBJ2-1,-,CASSLPTGVNNEQFF
TRBV5-4,TRBJ2-6,-,CASSLAGDYSGANVLTF
TRBV5-4,TRBJ2-7,TRBD2,CASSPAGGPTYEQYF
TRBV25-1,TRBJ1-4,-,CASSKSQGPNEKLFF
TRBV5-5,TRBJ1-1,-,CASSLDLANTEAFF
TRBV27,TRBJ2-7,TRBD2,CASSLASGRLLAYEQYF
TRBV11-2,TRBJ2-1,TRBD2,CASSERLADSYNEQFF
TRBV15,TRBJ1-1,-,CATSRDGRQNTEAFF
TRBV14,TRBJ1-2,-,CASSPDRTYGYTF
TRBV11-3,TRBJ2-5,TRBD2,CASSLGGTSGEETQYF
TRBV29-1,TRBJ1-3,-,CSATFGGMGNTIYF
TRBV28,TRBJ1-2,-,CASSSVAIGGGYTF
TRBV5-4,TRBJ2-5,-,CASSFPSSQETQYF
TRBV30,TRBJ2-2,-,CAWREGLPGELFF
TRBV5-1,TRBJ2-1,TRBD2,CASSLGGLVNEQFF
TRBV28,TRBJ2-1,-,CASSLQGPQFF